The next 17 T cell receptor beta chains were all read from a single sample in a study of T cell repertoires in cytomegalovirus infection. Each CDR3 protein is one row after TCRdb ran MiXCR on the reads. Seen here are 150,000 to 200,000 distinct CDR3 sequences, under 15% observed once, and the top ten hold 20% to 30%. The sample consisted of PBMCs. Receptors originate from a human donor in good health (CMV status not recorded). Some clones in this sample may be carry-over from other donors' samples.

This clonotype was found many times. The chain links TRBV4-2 to TRBJ2-7; D remains unclear. CDR1 is LGHNA, CDR2 YNFKEQ, per germline. The CDR3 has 14 amino acids. With 0 bases removed from V and 1 base from J, the gap between germline ends came to 7 bases. The CDR3 reads CASSQDVRSYEQYF. DNA of the CDR3: TGTGCCAGCAGCCAAGATGTCAGGTCCTACGAGCAGTACTTC.

This clonotype was recorded at least ten times. The chain carries TRBV18 and TRBJ2-3; no reliable D call. Germline CDR1 and CDR2: KGHSH and LQKENI. V shed 2 bases and J shed 5 bases, with 2 bases lying between them. The CDR3 spans 11 residues. CDR3 nucleotide sequence: TGTGCCAGCTCACCAAAAGATACGCAGTATTTT. Protein: CASSPKDTQYF.

In its sample, this clonotype was seen many times. This chain joins TRBV6-1 and TRBJ2-1; 7 positions agree with TRBD1. Germline V lookup: CDR1 MNHNS, CDR2 SASEGT. The length of the CDR3 is 13 residues. The J segment lost 9 bases and the V segment lost 7 bases, leaving 9 bases of the junction unmatched. The CDR3 bases are TGTGCCAGCACTTCAGGGGGTCGGGGTGAGCAGTTCTTC. It codes for CASTSGGRGEQFF.

This clonotype was seen at least ten times. The chain couples TRBV7-2 to TRBJ2-7, with 11 bases identical to TRBD2. The V gene's germline CDR1 is SGHTA and CDR2 FQGNSA. Germline trimming cut 5 bases from V and 3 bases from J; bases unmatched to any gene: 3. CDR3 length: 14 residues. CDR3 in amino acids: CASSPLAGGYEQYF. The CDR3 region has the DNA TGTGCCAGCAGCCCTCTAGCGGGAGGCTACGAGCAGTACTTC. Variable domain in full (rest from reference TRBV7-2 and TRBJ2-7): GAGVSQSPSNKVTEKGKDVELRCDPISGHTALYWYRQSLGQGLEFLIYFQGNSAPDKSGLPSDRFSAERTGGSVSTLTIQRTQQEDSAVYLCASSPLAGGYEQYFGPGTRLTVT.

The V call is TRBV28, the J call TRBJ1-5, with TRBD1 identical over 11 bases. The CDR3 is made up of 16 amino acids. Looked up from germline, CDR1 is MDHEN and CDR2 is SYDVKM. V was clipped by 8 bases and J by 6 bases; unmatched bases: 12. The CDR3: CASVLRGTGGTQPQHF. The CDR3 DNA reads TGTGCCAGCGTCTTACGAGGGACAGGGGGTACTCAGCCCCAGCATTTT.

This clonotype appeared many times. V is TRBV7-2 and J is TRBJ2-5; 7 bases fit TRBD2. The length of the CDR3 is 14 residues. Germline-derived CDR1 and CDR2 are SGHTA and FQGNSA. V shed 1 base and J 3 bases; nucleotides not matched to a gene: 2. CDR3 coding DNA: TGTGCCAGCAGCTTAGGTCGGGGGGAAGAGACCCAGTACTTC. Translation gives CASSLGRGEETQYF.

The sample holds many counts of this clonotype. The chain combines TRBV28 with TRBJ2-7; D not resolved. The CDR3 is 14 amino acids. CDR1 and CDR2 from the germline V gene are MDHEN and SYDVKM. Trimming took 3 bases from V and 4 from J, leaving 13 bases between them. The CDR3 is CASSLKNPPYEQYF. The CDR3 bases are TGTGCCAGCAGTTTGAAGAACCCCCCTTACGAGCAGTACTTC.

Only a few counts were recorded for this clonotype. The chain carries TRBV10-1 and TRBJ2-1, with TRBD1 matching over 7 bases. V lost 5 bases and J lost 6; bases outside the gene matches: 7. The germline CDR1 and CDR2 sequences are WNHNN and SYGVQD (reference sequence). The CDR3 is 14 amino acids. The CDR3 loop is CASSTGDRANEQFF. The CDR3 DNA follows: TGCGCCAGCAGTACAGGGGATCGGGCCAATGAGCAGTTCTTC.

This clonotype showed up many times. The rearrangement joins TRBV6-1 to TRBJ1-5, with D perhaps matching TRBD1 (5 bases). The CDR3 spans 15 residues. The germline V gene has CDR1 MNHNS and CDR2 SASEGT. V was pared by 3 bases and J by 4 bases, with 13 bases between. The CDR3 nucleotides are TGTGCCAGCAGTGAGGGGAGACAGAAAAATCAGCCCCAGCATTTT. The encoded protein is CASSEGRQKNQPQHF.

This clonotype was seen ten or more times. The chain has TRBV6-2 or TRBV6-3 and TRBJ1-5; 8 bases are shared with TRBD1. Unmatched junction bases numbered 6, after V lost 2 bases and J lost 0 bases. CDR3 length equals 17 residues. CDR1 and CDR2 from the germline V gene are MNHEY and SVGEGT. The CDR3 DNA sequence: TGTGCCAGCAGTTACGGACAGGGAAGGGGTAGCAATCAGCCCCAGCATTTT. Translating it yields CASSYGQGRGSNQPQHF.

This clonotype was counted at least ten times. V is TRBV12-3 or TRBV12-4 and J is TRBJ2-3; 11 bases are a match to TRBD2. CDR3 length equals 15 residues. The V gene end was trimmed by 8 bases and the J gene end by 2 bases; junction bases not matched to a gene: 6. CDR3 protein: CASRPSGRFTDTQYF. CDR3 coding DNA: TGTGCCAGCCGACCTAGCGGGAGGTTCACAGATACGCAGTATTTT.

This clonotype was picked up a small number of times. This chain connects TRBV19 to TRBJ1-2; D may be TRBD1 (6 bases). Trimming left V 4 bases short and J 4 bases short, with 16 bases between. The CDR3 contains 15 residues. Germline V lookup: CDR1 LNHDA, CDR2 SQIVND (reference sequence). The CDR3 DNA reads as TGTGCCAGTAGTACGGACAGAGGAGGACCCTATGGCTACACCTTC. Protein sequence: CASSTDRGGPYGYTF.

This clonotype was counted at least ten times. V usage is TRBV10-3 and J usage is TRBJ2-7; 7 nucleotides align to TRBD2. The trim removed 0 bases at V and 6 bases at J, leaving 8 bases unmatched. This CDR3 is 15 amino acids long. Per germline, CDR1 ENHRY and CDR2 SYGVKD. CDR3 DNA: TGTGCCATCAGTGAGTCTGGCGGGAGTTTCTCCGAGCAGTACTTC. Protein: CAISESGGSFSEQYF.

This clonotype was recorded many times. The rearrangement joins TRBV6-1 to TRBJ1-1; D gene uncertain. Germline V gives CDR1 MNHNS, CDR2 SASEGT. The germline V and J ends were trimmed by 4 bases and 0 bases, with 9 bases remaining between them. This CDR3 comprises 14 residues. The CDR3 spells CASSVRTVNTEAFF. CDR3 nucleotides: TGTGCCAGCAGTGTTCGGACGGTGAACACTGAAGCTTTCTTT.

Written as DNA, the CDR3 is TGCGCCAGCAGCCAAGTTTCAGGGGGCAGGGAGACCCAGTACTTC. This codes for CASSQVSGGRETQYF. The chain joins TRBV4-1 to TRBJ2-5; 8 nucleotides match TRBD1. The V segment lost 1 base and the J segment 5 bases; nucleotides outside the gene matches: 6. The CDR3 length is 15 residues. Per the germline V gene, CDR1 is MGHRA and CDR2 is YSYEKL.

The chain combines TRBV29-1 with TRBJ2-2; D is possibly TRBD2 (7 bases). V was shortened by 4 bases and J by 4 bases, with 13 bases between the two germline ends. The CDR3 is 14 residues long. Germline V gives CDR1 SQVTM, CDR2 ANQGSEA. CDR3 protein: CSVVRGALTGELFF. The CDR3 bases are TGCAGCGTTGTACGGGGGGCGCTCACCGGGGAGCTGTTTTTT.

Many counts were recorded for this clonotype. V and J are TRBV7-6 and TRBJ2-7, with 8 nucleotides matching TRBD2. V was pared by 6 bases and J by 3 bases, with 7 bases of the junction left unmatched. Germline V CDR1 and CDR2: SGHVS, FNYEAQ. This CDR3 has 14 amino acids. DNA for the CDR3: TGTGCCAGCAGTATAGCGGGGTCAGGCTACGAGCAGTACTTC. This encodes CASSIAGSGYEQYF.